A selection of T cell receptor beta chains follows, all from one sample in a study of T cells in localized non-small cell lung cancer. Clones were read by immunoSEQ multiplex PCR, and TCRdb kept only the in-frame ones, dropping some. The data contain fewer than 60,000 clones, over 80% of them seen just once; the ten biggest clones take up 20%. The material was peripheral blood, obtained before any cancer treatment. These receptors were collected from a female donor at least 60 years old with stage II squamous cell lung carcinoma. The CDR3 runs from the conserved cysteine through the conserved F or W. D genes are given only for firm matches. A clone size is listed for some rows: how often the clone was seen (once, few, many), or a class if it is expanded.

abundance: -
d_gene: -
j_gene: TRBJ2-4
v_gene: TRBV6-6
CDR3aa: CASRVDLNIQYF
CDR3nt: TGTGCCAGCAGAGTGGACCTGAACATTCAGTACTTC

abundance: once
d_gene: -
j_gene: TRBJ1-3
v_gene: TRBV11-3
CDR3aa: CASSLGGPYSGNTIYF
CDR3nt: TGTGCCAGCAGCTTAGGGGGACCGTACTCTGGAAACACCATATATTTT

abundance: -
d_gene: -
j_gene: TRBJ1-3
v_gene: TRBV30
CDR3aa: CAWRWGTGNTIYF
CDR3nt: TGTGCCTGGAGGTGGGGGACTGGAAACACCATATATTTT

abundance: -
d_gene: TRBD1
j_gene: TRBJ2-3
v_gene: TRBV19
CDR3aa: CASTTDRVSDTQYF
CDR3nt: TGTGCCAGTACCACGGACAGGGTTTCGGATACGCAGTATTTT

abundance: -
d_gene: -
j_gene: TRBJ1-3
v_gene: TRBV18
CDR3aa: CASSRGPNSGNTIYF
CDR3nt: TGTGCCAGCTCACGAGGGCCCAACTCTGGAAACACCATATATTTT

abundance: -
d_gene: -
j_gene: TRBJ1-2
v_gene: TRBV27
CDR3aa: CASSFGRNYGYTF
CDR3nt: TGTGCCAGCAGTTTCGGCAGAAACTATGGCTACACCTTC

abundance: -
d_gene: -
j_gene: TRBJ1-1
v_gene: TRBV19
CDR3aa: CASNPGRGGTNTEAFF
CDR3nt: TGTGCCAGTAACCCAGGGAGGGGCGGCACGAACACTGAAGCTTTCTTT

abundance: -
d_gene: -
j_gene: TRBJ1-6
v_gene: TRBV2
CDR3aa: CASHTERVHNSPLHF
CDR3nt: TGTGCCAGTCACACGGAGAGAGTCCATAATTCACCCCTCCACTTT

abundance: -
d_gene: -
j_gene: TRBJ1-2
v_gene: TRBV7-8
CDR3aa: CASSLASDSNYGYTF
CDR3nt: TGTGCCAGCAGCTTAGCGTCGGACAGTAACTATGGCTACACCTTC

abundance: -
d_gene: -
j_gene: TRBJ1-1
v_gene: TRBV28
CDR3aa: CASSFQRGGRNTEAFF
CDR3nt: TGTGCCAGCAGTTTTCAAAGGGGAGGCCGAAACACTGAAGCTTTCTTT

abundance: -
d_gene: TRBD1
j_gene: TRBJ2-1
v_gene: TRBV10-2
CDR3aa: CASSDPGTGEFF
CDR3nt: TGCGCCAGCAGTGATCCCGGGACAGGAGAGTTCTTC

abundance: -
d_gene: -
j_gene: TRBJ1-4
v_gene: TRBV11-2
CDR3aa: CASSLLIKGGEKLFF
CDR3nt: TGTGCCAGCAGCTTACTCATAAAGGGCGGTGAAAAACTGTTTTTT

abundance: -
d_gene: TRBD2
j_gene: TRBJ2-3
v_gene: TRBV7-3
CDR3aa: CASSLTASSGGLWDTQYF
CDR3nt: TGTGCCAGCAGCTTAACGGCGAGTAGCGGGGGCCTTTGGGATACGCAGTATTTT

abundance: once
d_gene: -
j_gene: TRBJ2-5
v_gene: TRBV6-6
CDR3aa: CASSQGTETQYF
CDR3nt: TGTGCCAGCAGCCAGGGAACGGAGACCCAGTACTTC

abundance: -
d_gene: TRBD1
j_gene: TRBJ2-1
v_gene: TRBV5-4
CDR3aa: CASSLAFGQGHNEQFF
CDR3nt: TGTGCCAGCAGCTTGGCCTTCGGACAGGGGCACAATGAGCAGTTCTTC

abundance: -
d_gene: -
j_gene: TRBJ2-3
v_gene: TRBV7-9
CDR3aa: CASSLVEGITDTQYF
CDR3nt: TGTGCCAGCAGCCTAGTGGAGGGTATCACAGATACGCAGTATTTT

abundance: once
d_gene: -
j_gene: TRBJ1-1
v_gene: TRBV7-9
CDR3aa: CASSLGGGWAFF
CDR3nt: TGTGCCAGCAGCTTAGGAGGGGGTTGGGCTTTCTTT

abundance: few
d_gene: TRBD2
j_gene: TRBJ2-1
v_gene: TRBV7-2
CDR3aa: CASSLVGTSGGARNEQFF
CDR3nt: TGTGCCAGCAGCTTAGTCGGGACTAGCGGGGGGGCCCGGAATGAGCAGTTCTTC

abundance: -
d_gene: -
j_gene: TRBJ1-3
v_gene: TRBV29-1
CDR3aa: CSVVYLSGNTIYF
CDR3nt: TGCAGCGTTGTGTACCTCTCTGGAAACACCATATATTTT

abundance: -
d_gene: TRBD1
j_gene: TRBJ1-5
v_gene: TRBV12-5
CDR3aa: CASALGQNSNQPQHF
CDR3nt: TGTGCTAGTGCTCTGGGACAGAATAGCAATCAGCCCCAGCATTTT

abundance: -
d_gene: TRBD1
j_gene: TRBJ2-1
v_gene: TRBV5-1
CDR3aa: CASSLRDRGNEQFF
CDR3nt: TGCGCCAGCAGCCTCCGGGACAGGGGCAATGAGCAGTTCTTC

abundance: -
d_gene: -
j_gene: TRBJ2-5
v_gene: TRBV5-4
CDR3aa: CASSGRADQETQYF
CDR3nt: TGTGCCAGCAGCGGACGAGCGGACCAAGAGACCCAGTACTTC

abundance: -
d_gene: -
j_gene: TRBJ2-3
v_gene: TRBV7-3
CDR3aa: CASSNGVETDTQYF
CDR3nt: TGTGCCAGCAGCAATGGGGTGGAGACAGATACGCAGTATTTT

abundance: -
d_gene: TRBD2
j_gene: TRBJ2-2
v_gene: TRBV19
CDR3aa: CASSSLAGIPNGELFF
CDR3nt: TGTGCCAGTAGTTCACTAGCGGGAATACCAAACGGGGAGCTGTTTTTT

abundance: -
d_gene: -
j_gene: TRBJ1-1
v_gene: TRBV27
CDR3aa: CASSLKGRNTEAFF
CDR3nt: TGTGCCAGCAGTTTAAAAGGGAGGAACACTGAAGCTTTCTTT

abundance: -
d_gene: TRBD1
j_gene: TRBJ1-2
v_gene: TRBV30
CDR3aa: CAWRLDRVDNYGYTF
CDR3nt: TGTGCCTGGAGACTGGACAGGGTTGATAACTATGGCTACACCTTC

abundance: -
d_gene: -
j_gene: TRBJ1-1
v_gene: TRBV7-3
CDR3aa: CASSLKVGTEAFF
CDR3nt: TGTGCCAGCAGCTTAAAGGTTGGGACTGAAGCTTTCTTT

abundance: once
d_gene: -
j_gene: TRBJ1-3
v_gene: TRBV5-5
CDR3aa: CASSLVSGASGNTIYF
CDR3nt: TGTGCCAGCAGCTTGGTTTCAGGAGCCTCTGGAAACACCATATATTTT

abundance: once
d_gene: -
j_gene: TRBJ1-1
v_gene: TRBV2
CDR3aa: CASSEYGQLNTEAFF
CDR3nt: TGTGCCAGCAGTGAATATGGACAGCTGAACACTGAAGCTTTCTTT

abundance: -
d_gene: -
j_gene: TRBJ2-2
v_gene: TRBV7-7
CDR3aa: CASSLTGSNTGELFF
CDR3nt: TGTGCCAGCAGTCTCACAGGGTCGAACACCGGGGAGCTGTTTTTT

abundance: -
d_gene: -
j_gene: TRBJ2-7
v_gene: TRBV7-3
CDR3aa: CASSLTVGAGRNEQYF
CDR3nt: TGTGCCAGCAGCTTAACCGTGGGGGCAGGTAGAAACGAGCAGTACTTC

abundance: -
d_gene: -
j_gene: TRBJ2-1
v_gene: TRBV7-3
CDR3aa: CASSLNRGELNEQFF
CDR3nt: TGTGCCAGCAGCTTAAATAGGGGGGAATTGAATGAGCAGTTCTTC

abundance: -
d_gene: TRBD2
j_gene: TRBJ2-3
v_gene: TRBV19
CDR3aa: CASSIAGGRTDTQYF
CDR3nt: TGTGCCAGTAGTATAGCGGGGGGACGCACAGATACGCAGTATTTT

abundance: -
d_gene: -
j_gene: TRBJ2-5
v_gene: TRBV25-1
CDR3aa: CASSETDRKQETQYF
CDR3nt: TGTGCCAGCAGTGAAACGGACAGAAAGCAGGAGACCCAGTACTTC

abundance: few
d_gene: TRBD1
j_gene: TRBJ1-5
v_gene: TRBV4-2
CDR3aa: CASSQGTGVGIQPQHF
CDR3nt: TGTGCCAGCAGCCAAGGGACAGGGGTCGGTATACAGCCCCAGCATTTT

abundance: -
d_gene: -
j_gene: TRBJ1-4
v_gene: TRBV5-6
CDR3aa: CASSLVQGGDEKLFF
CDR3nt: TGTGCCAGCAGCTTGGTCCAGGGCGGAGATGAAAAACTGTTTTTT

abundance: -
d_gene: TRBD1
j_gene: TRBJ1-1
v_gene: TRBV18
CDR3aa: CASSPRQGENTEAFF
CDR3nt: TGTGCCAGCTCACCACGACAGGGGGAGAACACTGAAGCTTTCTTT

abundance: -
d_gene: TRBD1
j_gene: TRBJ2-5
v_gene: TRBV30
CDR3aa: CAWRIQGAETQYF
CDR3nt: TGTGCCTGGAGGATACAGGGGGCAGAGACCCAGTACTTC

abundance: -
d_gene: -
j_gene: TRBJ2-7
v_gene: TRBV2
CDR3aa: CASSGWEPPGF
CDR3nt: TGTGCCAGCAGTGGCTGGGAGCCGCCCGGCTTC

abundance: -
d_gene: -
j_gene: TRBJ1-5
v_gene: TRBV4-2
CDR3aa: CASSPTRGVYSNQPQHF
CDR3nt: TGTGCCAGCAGCCCTACAAGGGGGGTCTATAGCAATCAGCCCCAGCATTTT

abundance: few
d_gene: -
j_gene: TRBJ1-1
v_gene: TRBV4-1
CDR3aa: CASSQGGFMNTEAFF
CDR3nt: TGCGCCAGCAGCCAGGGGGGGTTCATGAACACTGAAGCTTTCTTT

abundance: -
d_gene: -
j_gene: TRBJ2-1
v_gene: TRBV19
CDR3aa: CASSIKRDHAPYNEQFF
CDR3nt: TGTGCCAGTAGTATAAAGAGGGACCATGCACCCTACAATGAGCAGTTCTTC